Following are 30 T cell receptor beta chains from one sample sequenced in a study of T cell responses to AZD1222 COVID-19 vaccine. Using immunoSEQ multiplex PCR, the repertoire was profiled, and TCRdb retains in-frame clones only, with some absent. This sample carries about 160,000 clones, less than 95% of them seen once, and the ten largest clones take over 0.95%. This sample comprised peripheral blood, obtained on day 0 of AZD1222 vaccination. The origin of the receptors is an adult in good health.

The J gene is TRBJ2-3, the V gene TRBV27; D unresolved. In germline, CDR1 is MNHEY, CDR2 SMNVEV (reference sequence). V dropped 3 bases and J dropped 0 bases, with 7 bases sitting between them. This CDR3 contains 14 residues. The CDR3 DNA sequence: TGTGCCAGCAGTTTCTTCGGTAGCACAGATACGCAGTATTTT. Amino acids: CASSFFGSTDTQYF.

The chain joins TRBV25-1 to TRBJ1-1, with 7 bases identical to TRBD1. CDR3 size: 15 residues. Germline V gene lookup returns CDR1 MGHDK and CDR2 SYGVNS. V dropped 3 bases and J dropped 5; count of bases not matched to a gene: 9. Here the CDR3 DNA reads TGTGCCAGCAGTGACGTCACGGGACAGCGGACTGAAGCTTTCTTT. Translation: CASSDVTGQRTEAFF.

The genes are TRBV6-4 and TRBJ2-2; D is undetermined. V lost 3 bases and J 1 base, leaving 6 bases between the germline ends. Germline V gene lookup returns CDR1 MRHNA and CDR2 SNTAGT. The CDR3 consists of 14 residues. In nucleotides, the CDR3 is TGTGCCAGCAGTGATGGAGAGAACACCGGGGAGCTGTTTTTT. Amino acids: CASSDGENTGELFF.

The chain is built from TRBV10-1 and TRBJ1-1; the match to TRBD1 covers 9 bases. The CDR3 contains 17 residues. In germline, CDR1 is WNHNN, CDR2 SYGVQD (reference sequence). With 8 bases clipped from V and 5 bases from J, the junction kept 18 bases outside the gene matches. This chain's CDR3 is CASWAGVPGQGGTEAFF. The CDR3 nucleotides are TGCGCCAGCTGGGCCGGGGTTCCGGGACAGGGTGGGACTGAAGCTTTCTTT.

The chain uses TRBV7-9 and TRBJ1-4; D is perhaps TRBD1 (5 bases). Trimming took 5 bases from V and 7 from J, leaving 17 bases between them. CDR1 and CDR2 from the germline V gene are SEHNR and FQNEAQ (reference sequence). This CDR3 is 15 amino acids long. CDR3 loop: CASSPSGSRVEKLFF. The CDR3 DNA reads TGTGCCAGCAGCCCTTCAGGGAGTAGAGTTGAAAAACTGTTTTTT.

The rearrangement links TRBV28 to TRBJ1-6; D uncertain. Germline V CDR1 and CDR2: MDHEN, SYDVKM. The CDR3 is made up of 13 amino acids. The V end was cut by 4 bases, the J end by 3 bases, with 4 bases between. The CDR3 DNA reads TGTGCCAGCAGTTCCCACTATAATTCACCCCTCCACTTT. It is translated as CASSSHYNSPLHF.

V usage is TRBV5-1 and J usage is TRBJ1-2, with D perhaps matching TRBD1 (6 bases). V was cut by 4 bases and J by 2 bases, with 12 bases left in between. Looked up from germline, CDR1 is SGHRS and CDR2 is YFSETQ. The CDR3 is 14 residues long. CDR3 sequence (DNA): TGCGCCAGCAGCGAGATACAGGGAAACTATGGCTACACCTTC. As protein: CASSEIQGNYGYTF.

This CDR3 reads CASSLYLAGGPGETQYF. The CDR3 DNA is TGTGCCAGCAGTTTATACCTAGCGGGGGGGCCAGGGGAGACCCAGTACTTC. The chain joins TRBV28 to TRBJ2-5; 12 bases map to TRBD2. V was clipped by 1 base and J by 5 bases; unmatched bases: 8. The germline CDR1 and CDR2 sequences are MDHEN and SYDVKM. This CDR3 spans 17 amino acids.

The chain uses TRBV7-9 and TRBJ2-7, with D hard to call. CDR3 length: 17 amino acids. The germline CDR1 and CDR2 sequences are SEHNR and FQNEAQ (reference sequence). Trimming stripped 6 bases from V and 1 base from J, with 22 bases between. CDR3 residues: CASSSDLRHARSYEQYV. CDR3 nucleotide sequence: TGTGCCAGCAGTTCCGATCTCCGACACGCGAGGTCCTACGAGCAGTACGTC.

This chain links TRBV2 with TRBJ2-2, with 12 bases lining up with TRBD1. CDR1 and CDR2 (germline): SNHLY, FYNNEI. V lost 8 bases to trimming and J lost 6 bases; unmatched junction nucleotides: 7. This CDR3 contains 15 residues. This CDR3 reads CASVPGQGASGELFF. In DNA form, the CDR3 reads TGTGCCAGCGTACCGGGACAGGGGGCTTCCGGGGAGCTGTTTTTT.

The J gene is TRBJ1-1, the V gene TRBV2; the D is unclear. V lost 5 bases, J lost 4 bases, and 5 bases lay in between. CDR1 SNHLY and CDR2 FYNNEI come from the germline V gene. The CDR3 is 11 residues long. The CDR3 here is CASSLGTEAFF. The CDR3 DNA sequence: TGTGCCAGCAGTCTCGGCACTGAAGCTTTCTTT. Filled out from reference TRBV2 and TRBJ1-1, the complete variable domain reads EPEVTQTPSHQVTQMGQEVILRCVPISNHLYFYWYRQILGQKVEFLVSFYNNEISEKSEIFDDQFSVERPDGSNFTLKIRSTKLEDSAMYFCASSLGTEAFFGQGTRLTVV.

The rearrangement links TRBV7-8 to TRBJ1-2; D is undetermined. The CDR3 runs 18 residues. V lost 1 base and J lost 4, with 22 bases in between. The V gene's germline CDR1 is SGHVS and CDR2 FQNEAQ. The chain's CDR3 is CASSLVGVRLQRRYGYTF. DNA of the CDR3: TGTGCCAGCAGCTTAGTCGGTGTACGGCTGCAGCGGCGCTATGGCTACACCTTC.

The V call is TRBV5-6, the J call TRBJ1-2; 7 nucleotides align to TRBD1. The germline CDR1 and CDR2 sequences are SGHDT and YYEEEE. V lost 3 bases and J lost 4; bases outside the gene matches: 6. The CDR3 contains 14 residues. CDR3 loop: CASSSDRLGYGYTF. The CDR3 region has the DNA TGTGCCAGCAGCTCGGACAGGCTCGGCTATGGCTACACCTTC.

This chain joins TRBV29-1 and TRBJ1-2; D gene unclear. CDR3 length equals 14 residues. Germline values: CDR1 SQVTM, CDR2 ANQGSEA. The V and J ends lost 3 bases and 4 bases respectively, with 15 bases between them. For the CDR3, the DNA is TGCAGCGTTGACCCTGAGGCAGACGTCTATGGCTACACCTTC. Protein sequence: CSVDPEADVYGYTF.

The rearrangement links TRBV5-1 to TRBJ2-1; 11 bases agree with TRBD2. The V gene's germline CDR1 is SGHRS and CDR2 YFSETQ. This CDR3 region has 14 residues. V was pared by 5 bases and J by 6 bases, with 4 bases of the junction left unmatched. The CDR3 here is CASSLLAGANEQFF. CDR3 in DNA: TGCGCCAGCAGTTTACTAGCGGGGGCCAATGAGCAGTTCTTC.

The rearrangement joins TRBV7-9 to TRBJ2-3; no reliable D call. The germline V and J ends were trimmed by 1 base and 1 base, with 9 bases remaining between them. Per the germline V gene, CDR1 is SEHNR and CDR2 is FQNEAQ (reference sequence). The CDR3 covers 15 residues. The CDR3 DNA follows: TGTGCCAGCAGCTTAGGGGCCACAGGCACAGATACGCAGTATTTT. This sequence encodes CASSLGATGTDTQYF. The variable domain in full, completed from reference TRBV7-9 and TRBJ2-3, reads DTGVSQNPRHKITKRGQNVTFRCDPISEHNRLYWYRQTLGQGPEFLTYFQNEAQLEKSRLLSDRFSAERPKGSFSTLEIQRTEQGDSAMYLCASSLGATGTDTQYFGPGTRLTVL.

The rearrangement joins TRBV5-5 to TRBJ2-3; TRBD2 matches 7 bases. J was trimmed by 2 bases and V by 3 bases; bases with no gene match: 9. Germline-derived CDR1 and CDR2 are SGHKS and YYEKEE (reference sequence). There are 16 residues in the CDR3. The CDR3 spells CASSSTIAGVTDTQYF. The CDR3 DNA is TGTGCCAGCAGCTCCACTATAGCGGGCGTCACAGATACGCAGTATTTT.

V and J are TRBV24-1 and TRBJ1-6, with D perhaps matching TRBD1 (6 bases). The CDR3 has 14 residues. V was pared by 9 bases and J by 9 bases, with 17 bases between. CDR1 and CDR2 (germline): KGHDR, SFDVKD. The CDR3: CATFINREVSPLHF. For the CDR3, the DNA is TGTGCCACCTTTATAAACAGGGAGGTTTCACCCCTCCACTTT.

The chain has TRBV29-1 and TRBJ1-2; unclear D gene. With 3 bases removed from V and 2 bases from J, the gap between germline ends came to 7 bases. CDR1 is SQVTM and CDR2 is ANQGSEA in the germline V gene. This CDR3 comprises 12 residues. The CDR3: CSVEGRNYGYTF. The CDR3 nucleotides are TGCAGCGTTGAGGGCAGGAACTATGGCTACACCTTC.

This chain connects TRBV4-1 to TRBJ1-3; the match to TRBD1 covers 8 bases. With 4 bases clipped from V and 4 bases from J, the junction kept 9 bases outside the gene matches. The V gene's germline CDR1 is MGHRA and CDR2 YSYEKL. The CDR3 loop spans 16 amino acids. The CDR3 reads CASSRINRGIGNTIYF. The CDR3 bases are TGCGCCAGCAGCCGCATTAACAGGGGGATAGGAAACACCATATATTTT.

This chain uses TRBV19 with TRBJ2-1; D not resolved. The CDR3 runs 15 residues. Trimming pared 6 bases from V and 3 bases from J, leaving 15 bases between. Germline-derived CDR1 and CDR2 are LNHDA and SQIVND (reference sequence). CDR3 sequence: CASREGSRGYNEQFF. The CDR3 coding sequence is TGTGCCAGTAGGGAAGGATCACGCGGCTACAATGAGCAGTTCTTC.

CDR3 loop: CASSLAGPSGNTIYF. The CDR3, as DNA: TGCGCCAGCAGCTTGGCCGGGCCCTCTGGAAACACCATATATTTT. The V gene is TRBV5-1, the J gene TRBJ1-3; D call uncertain. Germline CDR1 and CDR2: SGHRS and YFSETQ. This CDR3 contains 15 residues. V was cut by 0 bases and J by 0 bases, with 7 bases left in between.

The chain couples TRBV6-1 to TRBJ2-4; no clear D. The V and J ends lost 1 base and 1 base respectively, with 17 bases between them. From germline, CDR1 is MNHNS and CDR2 SASEGT. CDR3 length: 18 amino acids. The CDR3 here is CASSEGIGDLSAKNIQYF. CDR3 coding DNA: TGTGCCAGCAGTGAAGGTATTGGGGATCTAAGTGCCAAAAACATTCAGTACTTC.

J is TRBJ2-7 and V is TRBV4-1; 7 bases line up with TRBD1. Germline trimming cut 4 bases from V and 2 bases from J; bases unmatched to any gene: 8. The length of the CDR3 is 15 residues. Germline-derived CDR1 and CDR2 are MGHRA and YSYEKL. This CDR3 is CASSRGRGITYEQYV. CDR3 DNA: TGCGCCAGCAGCCGTGGCAGGGGGATCACCTACGAGCAGTACGTC.

The rearrangement joins TRBV5-6 to TRBJ2-1; D is undetermined. The germline CDR1 and CDR2 sequences are SGHDT and YYEEEE. Deletions cut 2 bases from V and 8 bases from J, with 8 bases between. CDR3 length: 12 residues. CDR3: CASSLGFYEQFF. DNA for the CDR3: TGTGCCAGCAGCTTAGGATTCTATGAGCAGTTCTTC.

J is TRBJ1-1 and V is TRBV6-5; D is perhaps TRBD1 (6 bases). The CDR3 spans 14 residues. The V gene's germline CDR1 is MNHEY and CDR2 SVGAGI. V was shortened by 8 bases and J by 6 bases, with 19 bases between the two germline ends. The CDR3 protein is CASGALRGAAEAFF. CDR3 nucleotide sequence: TGTGCCAGCGGAGCCTTAAGGGGGGCTGCTGAAGCTTTCTTT.

This chain joins TRBV10-3 and TRBJ2-5, with D tentatively TRBD1 or TRBD2 (6 bases each). Germline V gives CDR1 ENHRY, CDR2 SYGVKD. This CDR3 comprises 14 residues. V gave up 4 bases and J gave up 5 bases, with 14 bases separating them. CDR3 DNA: TGTGCCATCAGTGGACTACTAGGGGGGGAGACCCAGTACTTC. It yields the protein CAISGLLGGETQYF.

The chain employs TRBV3-1 (or the pseudogene TRBV3-2) and TRBJ1-2; weak D call: TRBD1 (5 bases). CDR3 size: 16 residues. Trimming took off 3 bases at V and 0 bases at J, with 14 bases between the two ends. Germline values: CDR1 LGHDT, CDR2 YNNKEL (reference sequence). CDR3 nucleotide sequence: TGTGCCAGCAGCCACCCGGGACTCAACCCTAACTATGGCTACACCTTC. As protein: CASSHPGLNPNYGYTF.

In DNA, the CDR3 is TGTGCCACCAGTGATCCTGTTAGCGGGGGAGCACTAGATACGCAGTATTTT. Amino acid sequence: CATSDPVSGGALDTQYF. This chain joins TRBV24-1 and TRBJ2-3; 9 bases fit TRBD2. From germline, CDR1 is KGHDR and CDR2 SFDVKD. With 3 bases clipped from V and 5 bases from J, the junction kept 11 bases outside the gene matches. The CDR3 is 17 amino acids.

The chain recombines TRBV6-5 with TRBJ1-2; no definite D call. The CDR3 totals 13 residues. The germline gives CDR1 MNHEY, CDR2 SVGAGI. Trimming stripped 7 bases from V and 1 base from J, with 10 bases between. The CDR3 is CASNLRVNYGYTF. Written as DNA, the CDR3 is TGTGCCAGCAACCTCCGAGTTAACTATGGCTACACCTTC.